These T cell receptor beta chains were read from a single sample in a study of T-cell memory formation after mild COVID-19. TCRdb ran MiXCR on the 5' RACE reads and lists one entry per CDR3 protein. The sample yields approximately 190,000 distinct CDR3 sequences, about a sixth seen once. The sequencing input was PBMCs or a T cell subset sorted from them (not recorded which). These receptors were obtained from an adult woman who had mild COVID-19 (a few samples of this study predate the infection). Cell type and time point are not known. The CDR3 runs from the conserved cysteine through the conserved F or W. Each record gives: D gene, clone size, J gene, V gene, CDR3 protein, CDR3 DNA. A D gene is named only where the DNA matches it firmly. Clone size is given for some rows only: seen once, a few or many times, or a class if the clone is expanded.

D: TRBD1
size: .
J: TRBJ2-7
V: TRBV4-2
CDR3: CASSAGDRDYEQYF
DNA: TGTGCCAGCAGCGCTGGGGACAGGGACTACGAGCAGTACTTC

D: .
size: .
J: TRBJ2-1
V: TRBV7-2
CDR3: CASSLAAGLYEQFF
DNA: TGTGCCAGCAGCTTAGCGGCAGGGTTATATGAGCAGTTCTTC

D: TRBD1
size: .
J: TRBJ1-2
V: TRBV3-1
CDR3: CASSQGFGQARRGYTF
DNA: TGTGCCAGCAGCCAGGGTTTTGGACAGGCCCGTCGGGGCTACACCTTC

D: .
size: few
J: TRBJ1-1
V: TRBV6-6
CDR3: CASSYQNTEAFF
DNA: TGTGCCAGCAGTTATCAGAACACTGAAGCTTTCTTT

D: .
size: few
J: TRBJ1-1
V: TRBV7-2
CDR3: CASSLYSTGGLNTEAFF
DNA: TGTGCCAGCAGCTTATACAGTACGGGCGGACTGAACACTGAAGCTTTCTTT

D: .
size: few
J: TRBJ1-5
V: TRBV29-1
CDR3: CSVRLMGQPQHF
DNA: TGCAGCGTTCGGTTGATGGGTCAGCCCCAGCATTTT

D: TRBD2
size: .
J: TRBJ2-7
V: TRBV20-1
CDR3: CSASPGGPLSYEQYF
DNA: TGCAGTGCTAGCCCGGGGGGGCCCCTCTCCTACGAGCAGTACTTC

D: TRBD2
size: few
J: TRBJ2-3
V: TRBV11-3
CDR3: CASSLDGLAGVADTQYF
DNA: TGTGCCAGCAGCTTAGATGGGCTAGCGGGAGTGGCAGATACGCAGTATTTT

D: .
size: few
J: TRBJ1-1
V: TRBV12-3/TRBV12-4
CDR3: CANSPVFRGQDTEALF
DNA: TGTGCCAACTCCCCCGTTTTCAGGGGTCAGGACACTGAAGCTTTATTT

D: .
size: many
J: TRBJ2-1
V: TRBV6-5
CDR3: CASSVDSSYNEQFF
DNA: TGTGCCAGCAGCGTAGATAGCTCCTACAATGAGCAGTTCTTC

D: .
size: few
J: TRBJ1-2
V: TRBV6-5
CDR3: CASSYSSRAGSGYTF
DNA: TGTGCCAGCAGTTACTCGAGCAGGGCCGGGTCTGGCTACACCTTC

D: .
size: many
J: TRBJ2-3
V: TRBV6-6
CDR3: CASRSEGHTDTQYF
DNA: TGTGCCAGCAGGTCGGAAGGACACACAGATACGCAGTATTTT

D: TRBD2
size: few
J: TRBJ2-3
V: TRBV4-3
CDR3: CASSPNRGGSTDTQYF
DNA: TGCGCCAGCAGCCCCAACCGGGGAGGGTCCACAGATACGCAGTATTTT

D: .
size: .
J: TRBJ2-3
V: TRBV29-1
CDR3: CSVRDLPDTQYF
DNA: TGCAGCGTTCGTGACTTACCAGATACGCAGTATTTT

D: .
size: .
J: TRBJ1-5
V: TRBV6-5
CDR3: CASSSRVNQPQHF
DNA: TGTGCCAGCAGTTCAAGGGTGAATCAGCCCCAGCATTTT

D: .
size: few
J: TRBJ2-7
V: TRBV5-6
CDR3: CASSLRLTYEQYF
DNA: TGTGCCAGCAGCTTGAGACTGACCTACGAGCAGTACTTC

D: .
size: .
J: TRBJ2-5
V: TRBV29-1
CDR3: CSVDLDLGGTQYF
DNA: TGCAGCGTTGACCTTGATCTTGGTGGGACCCAGTACTTC

D: TRBD1
size: .
J: TRBJ1-2
V: TRBV7-9
CDR3: CASSPDVRTGYSYTF
DNA: TGTGCCAGCAGCCCGGACGTCCGGACAGGGTATAGCTACACCTTC

D: .
size: .
J: TRBJ2-7
V: TRBV4-1
CDR3: CASSSGTFPYEQYF
DNA: TGCGCCAGCAGCTCAGGGACGTTCCCCTACGAGCAGTACTTC

D: TRBD2
size: few
J: TRBJ2-3
V: TRBV20-1
CDR3: CSARRLADLTDTQYF
DNA: TGCAGTGCTAGAAGGCTAGCGGATTTAACAGATACGCAGTATTTT

D: .
size: few
J: TRBJ1-1
V: TRBV15
CDR3: CATSEYAGTEAFF
DNA: TGTGCCACCAGCGAGTACGCGGGTACTGAAGCTTTCTTT

D: .
size: few
J: TRBJ1-1
V: TRBV5-4
CDR3: CASSLSQSNTEAFF
DNA: TGTGCCAGCAGCTTGTCCCAGTCGAACACTGAAGCTTTCTTT

D: TRBD1
size: few
J: TRBJ1-3
V: TRBV7-8
CDR3: CASSLRQGSGNTIYF
DNA: TGTGCCAGCAGCCTTCGACAGGGCTCTGGAAACACCATATATTTT

D: TRBD1
size: .
J: TRBJ1-2
V: TRBV4-2
CDR3: CASSQSRTGANNYGYTF
DNA: TGTGCCAGCAGCCAGTCCAGGACAGGGGCCAATAACTATGGCTACACCTTC

D: .
size: .
J: TRBJ2-5
V: TRBV2
CDR3: CASSVGGAQETQYF
DNA: TGTGCCAGCAGTGTTGGGGGCGCTCAAGAGACCCAGTACTTC

D: .
size: many
J: TRBJ2-3
V: TRBV20-1
CDR3: CSARNQDTDTQYF
DNA: TGCAGTGCTAGAAATCAGGACACAGATACGCAGTATTTT

D: .
size: few
J: TRBJ2-2
V: TRBV7-9
CDR3: CASSLPPANTGELFF
DNA: TGTGCCAGCAGCTTGCCCCCCGCGAACACCGGGGAGCTGTTTTTT

D: .
size: .
J: TRBJ1-2
V: TRBV29-1
CDR3: CSVEGDYGYTF
DNA: TGCAGCGTTGAAGGGGACTATGGCTACACCTTC

D: TRBD1
size: .
J: TRBJ2-5
V: TRBV7-6
CDR3: CASSERGLKETQYF
DNA: TGTGCCAGCAGTGAGAGGGGGCTGAAAGAGACCCAGTACTTC

D: .
size: few
J: TRBJ2-5
V: TRBV14
CDR3: CASSQHFLYQETQYF
DNA: TGTGCCAGCAGCCAACACTTCTTGTACCAAGAGACCCAGTACTTC

D: .
size: .
J: TRBJ1-3
V: TRBV6-2/TRBV6-3
CDR3: CASKGTKTGNTIYF
DNA: TGTGCCAGCAAGGGGACAAAGACTGGAAACACCATATATTTT

D: TRBD1
size: .
J: TRBJ1-2
V: TRBV29-1
CDR3: CSVFPELWRGRQNYGYTF
DNA: TGCAGCGTTTTCCCCGAGCTTTGGAGGGGGCGGCAGAACTATGGCTACACCTTC

D: TRBD1
size: many
J: TRBJ2-7
V: TRBV3-1
CDR3: CASSQGIRTGDEQYF
DNA: TGTGCCAGCAGCCAAGGAATCCGCACAGGGGACGAGCAGTACTTC

D: TRBD1
size: few
J: TRBJ2-5
V: TRBV4-1
CDR3: CASSLSGQQETQYF
DNA: TGCGCCAGCAGCCTTTCGGGACAGCAAGAGACCCAGTACTTC

D: TRBD2
size: few
J: TRBJ2-3
V: TRBV12-3/TRBV12-4
CDR3: CASSGTSGPDTQYF
DNA: TGTGCCAGCAGTGGGACTAGCGGGCCAGATACGCAGTATTTT

D: .
size: few
J: TRBJ1-6
V: TRBV20-1
CDR3: CSAQADGAYNSPLHF
DNA: TGCAGTGCCCAGGCGGACGGGGCCTATAATTCACCCCTCCACTTT

D: .
size: many
J: TRBJ1-1
V: TRBV18
CDR3: CASSRSGENTEAFF
DNA: TGTGCCAGCTCCCGATCGGGGGAGAACACTGAAGCTTTCTTT

D: .
size: .
J: TRBJ2-2
V: TRBV4-1
CDR3: CASLTQNTGELFF
DNA: TGCGCCAGCTTGACCCAAAACACCGGGGAGCTGTTTTTT

D: .
size: .
J: TRBJ2-2
V: TRBV21-1
CDR3: CASSNNSAGELFF
DNA: TGTGCCAGCAGCAATAATAGTGCCGGGGAGCTGTTTTTT

D: .
size: .
J: TRBJ2-3
V: TRBV10-3
CDR3: CAISPRTETDTQYF
DNA: TGTGCCATCAGTCCCCGGACAGAAACAGATACGCAGTATTTT

D: .
size: .
J: TRBJ1-2
V: TRBV4-1
CDR3: CASSQVVDGNYGYTF
DNA: TGCGCCAGCAGCCAAGTAGTCGATGGGAACTATGGCTACACCTTC

D: .
size: .
J: TRBJ1-5
V: TRBV7-2
CDR3: CASSKGFRLSNQPQHF
DNA: TGTGCCAGCAGCAAAGGGTTCCGACTTAGCAATCAGCCCCAGCATTTT

D: TRBD1
size: .
J: TRBJ1-2
V: TRBV7-2
CDR3: CASSFRTGDYGYTF
DNA: TGTGCCAGCAGCTTTAGGACAGGGGACTATGGCTACACCTTC

D: TRBD1
size: few
J: TRBJ1-5
V: TRBV7-9
CDR3: CASSTPGTGPQHF
DNA: TGTGCCAGCAGCACCCCCGGGACAGGGCCCCAGCATTTT

D: .
size: few
J: TRBJ1-2
V: TRBV6-5
CDR3: CASSYERGKTNYGYTF
DNA: TGTGCCAGCAGTTACGAGAGGGGTAAAACTAACTATGGCTACACCTTC

D: TRBD1
size: many
J: TRBJ2-3
V: TRBV12-3/TRBV12-4
CDR3: CASSRQGFTDTQYF
DNA: TGTGCCAGCAGCAGACAGGGATTCACAGATACGCAGTATTTT

D: TRBD1
size: few
J: TRBJ1-1
V: TRBV20-1
CDR3: CSATGQGSTEAFF
DNA: TGCAGTGCTACCGGACAGGGATCAACTGAAGCTTTCTTT

D: .
size: .
J: TRBJ1-5
V: TRBV12-3/TRBV12-4
CDR3: CASSLTGSRQPQHF
DNA: TGTGCCAGCAGTTTAACAGGGTCACGGCAGCCCCAGCATTTT

D: TRBD1
size: .
J: TRBJ1-2
V: TRBV6-5
CDR3: CASSHDRGPYGYTF
DNA: TGTGCCAGCAGTCATGACAGGGGGCCATATGGCTACACCTTC

D: .
size: few
J: TRBJ2-5
V: TRBV9
CDR3: CASSVAGGPQETQYF
DNA: TGTGCCAGCAGCGTAGCGGGGGGCCCTCAAGAGACCCAGTACTTC